This TCR beta chain was captured in a study of blood T cells in healthy people across ages. Points from the study as a whole: The study could not conclusively compare naive and antigen-experienced cells, given its unsorted PBMCs.

This CDR3 region has 17 residues. V shed 2 bases and J shed 0 bases, with 14 bases lying between them. Germline CDR1 and CDR2: SGHAT and FQNNGV. Alongside a J-beta primer mix, a sample-barcoded 5' primer served in a second PCR lasting roughly 6 to 11 cycles. TCRdb reanalysed the 5' RACE reads using MiXCR and keeps one entry per CDR3 protein. The sample shows over 500,000 distinct CDR3 sequences, approximately 26% of them seen only once. A word on this clonotype: Its target is not known.

The same specimen was also included in a second study, on T cells of mothers and their children.

The sequenced sample was blood. This receptor was taken from a boy between 2 and 10 years old in good health. The chain links TRBV11-2 to TRBJ2-4; D gene unclear. The CDR3 is CASSLTRTVLAKNIQYF. The CDR3 DNA is TGTGCCAGCAGCTTAACACGGACGGTGTTAGCCAAAAACATTCAGTACTTC.